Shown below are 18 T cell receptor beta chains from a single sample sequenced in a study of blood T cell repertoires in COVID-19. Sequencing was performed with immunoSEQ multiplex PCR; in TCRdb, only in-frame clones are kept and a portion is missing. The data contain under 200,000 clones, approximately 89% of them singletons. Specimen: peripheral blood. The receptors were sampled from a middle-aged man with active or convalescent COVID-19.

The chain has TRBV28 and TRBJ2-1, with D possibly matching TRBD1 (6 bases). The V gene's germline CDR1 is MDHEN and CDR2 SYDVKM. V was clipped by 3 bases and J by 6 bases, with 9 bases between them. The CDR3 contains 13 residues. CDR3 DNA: TGTGCCAGCAGTTTGACCAGGGGCAATGAGCAGTTCTTC. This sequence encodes CASSLTRGNEQFF.

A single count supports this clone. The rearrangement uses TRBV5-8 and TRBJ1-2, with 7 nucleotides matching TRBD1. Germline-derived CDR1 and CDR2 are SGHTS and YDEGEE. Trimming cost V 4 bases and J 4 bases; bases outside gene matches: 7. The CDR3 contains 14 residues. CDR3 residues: CASSPGGGGYGYTF. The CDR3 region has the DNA TGTGCCAGCAGCCCCGGAGGGGGCGGCTATGGCTACACCTTC.

For the CDR3, the DNA is TGTGCCAGCAGCTCCGGACAGGGGACTGGCTACACCTTC. Translation gives CASSSGQGTGYTF. This chain uses TRBV7-9 with TRBJ1-2; 9 nucleotides agree with TRBD1. Per germline, CDR1 SEHNR and CDR2 FQNEAQ (reference sequence). V shed 4 bases and J 7 bases; nucleotides not matched to a gene: 4. The CDR3 loop spans 13 amino acids.

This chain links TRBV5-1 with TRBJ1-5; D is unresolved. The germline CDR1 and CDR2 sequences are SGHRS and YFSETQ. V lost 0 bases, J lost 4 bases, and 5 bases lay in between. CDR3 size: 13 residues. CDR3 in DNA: TGCGCCAGCAGCTTGGCCGGGAATCAGCCCCAGCATTTT. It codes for CASSLAGNQPQHF.

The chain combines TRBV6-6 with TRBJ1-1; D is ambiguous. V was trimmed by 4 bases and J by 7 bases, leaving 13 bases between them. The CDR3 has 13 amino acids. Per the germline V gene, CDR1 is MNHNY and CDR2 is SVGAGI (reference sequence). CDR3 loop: CASSSPDKYEAFF. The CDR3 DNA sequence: TGTGCCAGCAGTTCCCCCGACAAGTATGAAGCTTTCTTT.

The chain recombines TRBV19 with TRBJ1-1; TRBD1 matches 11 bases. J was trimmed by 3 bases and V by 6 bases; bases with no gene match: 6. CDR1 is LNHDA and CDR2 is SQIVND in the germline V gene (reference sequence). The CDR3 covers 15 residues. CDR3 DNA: TGTGCCAGTAGGATTGGGACAGGGGGGTACACTGAAGCTTTCTTT. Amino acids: CASRIGTGGYTEAFF.

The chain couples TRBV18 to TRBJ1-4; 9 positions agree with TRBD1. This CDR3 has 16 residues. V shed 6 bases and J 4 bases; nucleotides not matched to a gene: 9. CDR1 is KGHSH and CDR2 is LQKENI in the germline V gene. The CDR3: CASSLGQGLINEKLFF. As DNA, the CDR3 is TGTGCCAGCTCCCTGGGACAGGGCTTGATTAATGAAAAACTGTTTTTT.

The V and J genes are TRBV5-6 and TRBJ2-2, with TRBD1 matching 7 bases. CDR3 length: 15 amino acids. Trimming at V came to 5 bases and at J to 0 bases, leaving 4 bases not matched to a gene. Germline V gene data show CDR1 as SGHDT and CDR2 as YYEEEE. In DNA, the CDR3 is TGTGCCAGCAGTCAGGACAGGCCGAACACCGGGGAGCTGTTTTTT. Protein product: CASSQDRPNTGELFF.

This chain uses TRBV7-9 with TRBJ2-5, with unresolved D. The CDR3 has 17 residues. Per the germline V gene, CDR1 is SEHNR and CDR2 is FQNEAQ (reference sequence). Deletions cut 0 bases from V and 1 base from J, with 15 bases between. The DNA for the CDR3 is TGTGCCAGCAGCTTAGCGGTAGGAACAGCAGCCCAAGAGACCCAGTACTTC. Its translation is CASSLAVGTAAQETQYF.

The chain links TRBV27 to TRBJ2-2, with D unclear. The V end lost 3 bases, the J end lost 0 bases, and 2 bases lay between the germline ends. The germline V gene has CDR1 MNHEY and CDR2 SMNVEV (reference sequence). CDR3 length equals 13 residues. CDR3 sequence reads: CASSFTNTGELFF. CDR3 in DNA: TGTGCCAGCAGTTTTACGAACACCGGGGAGCTGTTTTTT.

Here the CDR3 DNA reads TGTGCCAGCAGCCCTAGCAGCGGGGGGGCCACAGATACGCAGTATTTT. Amino acid sequence: CASSPSSGGATDTQYF. The chain recombines TRBV7-9 with TRBJ2-3; 10 bases map to TRBD2. The germline V gene has CDR1 SEHNR and CDR2 FQNEAQ (reference sequence). V trimming: 5 bases; J trimming: 2 bases; junction bases outside the gene matches: 7. The CDR3 sequence is 16 residues long.

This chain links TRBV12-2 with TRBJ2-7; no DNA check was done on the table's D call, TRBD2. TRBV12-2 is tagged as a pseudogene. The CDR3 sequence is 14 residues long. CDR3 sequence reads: CASRLIGFRYEQYF. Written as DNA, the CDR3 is TGTGCAAGTCGCTTAATCGGGTTTAGATACGAGCAGTACTTC.

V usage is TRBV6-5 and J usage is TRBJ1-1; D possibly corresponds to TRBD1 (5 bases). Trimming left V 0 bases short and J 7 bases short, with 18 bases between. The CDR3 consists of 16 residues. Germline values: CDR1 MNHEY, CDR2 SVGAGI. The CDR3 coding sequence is TGTGCCAGCAGTTACTCGGCCTTAACAGGAGTAGGTGAAGCTTTCTTT. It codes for CASSYSALTGVGEAFF.

DNA of the CDR3: TGTGCCAGCAGCTTGGCGACAGGGACCGGGGAGCTGTTTTTT. Its translation: CASSLATGTGELFF. The rearrangement uses TRBV5-4 and TRBJ2-2; 7 nucleotides line up with TRBD1. Germline loops: CDR1 SGHNT, CDR2 YYREEE (reference sequence). The CDR3 extends over 14 amino acids. The junction had 1 base not matched to a gene; V was cut back by 0 bases and J by 5 bases.

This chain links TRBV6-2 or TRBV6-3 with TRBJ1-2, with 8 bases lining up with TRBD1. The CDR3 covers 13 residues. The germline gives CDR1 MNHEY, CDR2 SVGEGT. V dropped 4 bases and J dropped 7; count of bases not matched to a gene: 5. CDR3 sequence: CASSWGQAAGYTF. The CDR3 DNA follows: TGTGCCAGCAGTTGGGGACAGGCAGCTGGCTACACCTTC.

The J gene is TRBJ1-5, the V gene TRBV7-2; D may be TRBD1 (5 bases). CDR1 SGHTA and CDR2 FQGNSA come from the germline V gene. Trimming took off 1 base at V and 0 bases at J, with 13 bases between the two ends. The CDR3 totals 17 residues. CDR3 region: CASSLGAGPYSNQPQHF. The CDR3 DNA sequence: TGTGCCAGCAGCTTAGGTGCAGGGCCCTATAGCAATCAGCCCCAGCATTTT.

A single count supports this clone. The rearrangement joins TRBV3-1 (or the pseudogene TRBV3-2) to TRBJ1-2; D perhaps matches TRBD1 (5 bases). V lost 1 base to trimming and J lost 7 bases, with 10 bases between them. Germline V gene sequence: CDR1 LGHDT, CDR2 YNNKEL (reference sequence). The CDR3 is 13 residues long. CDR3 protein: CASSQGGGGGYTF. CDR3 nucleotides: TGTGCCAGCAGCCAAGGGGGCGGCGGTGGCTACACCTTC.

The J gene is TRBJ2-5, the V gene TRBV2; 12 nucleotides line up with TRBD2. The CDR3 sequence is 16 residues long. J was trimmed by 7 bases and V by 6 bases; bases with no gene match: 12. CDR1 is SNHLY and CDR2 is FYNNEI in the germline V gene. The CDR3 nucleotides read TGTGCCAGCAGGGCCCTAGCGGGGGGGCGACATGCGACCCAGTACTTC. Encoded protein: CASRALAGGRHATQYF.